What follows describes a single T cell receptor (beta chain). Its antigen is currently unknown. Within the sample, other DNA sequences also encode this same CDR3. This specimen belongs to a study of shared clonotypes between healthy human individuals. Regarding the study as a whole: Naive subsets tended to show greater estimated richness than memory subsets.

Data came from immunoSEQ multiplex PCR; TCRdb stores just in-frame clones and leaves some out. The sample consists of about 2 million clones, 85% to 95% of them appearing once. Every contributor of samples was a Caucasian grown-up residing in Nashville, Tennessee. The V gene's germline CDR1 is MNHEY and CDR2 SVGAGI. V dropped 2 bases and J dropped 7 bases, with 6 bases sitting between them. There are 13 residues in the CDR3. V and J are TRBV6-5 and TRBJ1-6; D not resolved. The sample taken for sequencing was naive CD4+ T cells sorted from blood. Subset given: CD45RA+ positively selected. The source is a man aged 18 to 30 in good health. The CDR3 bases are TGTGCCAGCAGTTACGGCTACAATTCACCCCTCCACTTT. Its translation is CASSYGYNSPLHF.